These T cell receptor beta chains were read from a single sample in a study of cytomegalovirus exposure and HLA in healthy donors. Repertoires were generated with immunoSEQ multiplex PCR, while TCRdb's copy carries only in-frame clones and drops some. The sample contains over 150,000 clones, roughly 90% of which appear only once. The specimen sequenced was PBMCs. The receptors shown here come from a woman aged 18-29 years in good health and CMV-seronegative. Each CDR3 is given with its conserved first and last residue. Each record gives: clone size, J gene, D gene, V gene, CDR3 DNA, CDR3 protein. The D gene is left open where the match is weak. The size field is filled for only some rows; it gives once, few, many or a size class.

>NA|TRBJ2-3|NA|TRBV7-3
TGTGCCAGCAGCTCTTTCCCAGGGTCGACAGATACGCAGTATTTT
CASSSFPGSTDTQYF
>NA|TRBJ1-5|NA|TRBV19
TGTGCCAGTAGTATAGGACAGAGCAGCAATCAGCCCCAGCATTTT
CASSIGQSSNQPQHF
>few|TRBJ2-7|NA|TRBV6-1
TGTGCCAGCAGTGAACTTGGTGGGGGCCCCTTCTACGAGCAGTACTTC
CASSELGGGPFYEQYF
>once|TRBJ2-1|NA|TRBV2
TGTGCCAGCAGTGAATTTTTCGAGGCGCAGGGTGAGCAGTTCTTC
CASSEFFEAQGEQFF
>few|TRBJ2-7|NA|TRBV7-8
TGTGCCAGCAGCTTTTTGCAGGAGCAGTACTTC
CASSFLQEQYF
>NA|TRBJ2-7|TRBD2|TRBV4-1
TGCGCCAGCAGCCAAGTAGGCGGGAGCATCTACGAGCAGTACTTC
CASSQVGGSIYEQYF
>NA|TRBJ1-5|NA|TRBV6-1
TGTGCCAGCAGTGAATGGGCCGCGGGAAATCAGCCCCAGCATTTT
CASSEWAAGNQPQHF
>NA|TRBJ1-1|NA|TRBV7-3
TGTGCCAGCAGCCATCCGGAGGGGCAGCTGAACACTGAAGCTTTCTTT
CASSHPEGQLNTEAFF
>NA|TRBJ2-1|TRBD2|TRBV11-3
TGTGCCAGCAGCTTAGCGGGAGCGGGGAACAATGAGCAGTTCTTC
CASSLAGAGNNEQFF
>NA|TRBJ2-7|TRBD2|TRBV18
TGTGCCAGCTCACCAACCCTGGGAGCGGGGTACGAGCAGTACTTC
CASSPTLGAGYEQYF